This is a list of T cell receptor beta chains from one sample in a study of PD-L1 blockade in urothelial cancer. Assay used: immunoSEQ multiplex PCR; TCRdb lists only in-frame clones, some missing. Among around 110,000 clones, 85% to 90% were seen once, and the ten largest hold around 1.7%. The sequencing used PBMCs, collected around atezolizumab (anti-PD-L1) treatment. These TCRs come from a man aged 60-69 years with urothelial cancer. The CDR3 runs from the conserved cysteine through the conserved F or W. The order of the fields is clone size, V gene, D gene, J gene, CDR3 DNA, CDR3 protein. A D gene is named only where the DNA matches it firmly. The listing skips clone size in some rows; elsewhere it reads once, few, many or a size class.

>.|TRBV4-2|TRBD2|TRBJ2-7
TGTGCCAGCAGCCAAGCCCGGGCGGGGGATAACTACGAGCAGTACTTC
CASSQARAGDNYEQYF
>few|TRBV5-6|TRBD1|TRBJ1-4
TGTGCCAGCAGCGGAAACAGGGGGCGCCGGGAAAAACTGTTTTTT
CASSGNRGRREKLFF
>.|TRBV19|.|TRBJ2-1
TGTGCCAGTAGTAGCGGCGGAGGTTTGGGTGAGCAGTTCTTC
CASSSGGGLGEQFF
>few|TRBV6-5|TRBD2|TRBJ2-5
TGTGCCAGCAGTTACTTGGCTAGCGGGCAAGAGACCCAGTACTTC
CASSYLASGQETQYF
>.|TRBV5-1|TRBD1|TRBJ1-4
TGCGCCAGCAGCTTTGGACAGGGGGATGAAAAACTGTTTTTT
CASSFGQGDEKLFF
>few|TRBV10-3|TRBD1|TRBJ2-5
TGTGCCATCAGTAAACAGGGGGAGACCCAGTACTTC
CAISKQGETQYF
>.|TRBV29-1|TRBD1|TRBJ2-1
TGCAGCGTTCTCGGACAGGGGGCTTACAATGAGCAGTTCTTC
CSVLGQGAYNEQFF
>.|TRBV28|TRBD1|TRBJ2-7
TGTGCCAGCATCTCGGACAGGGGAGGCTACGAGCAGTACTTC
CASISDRGGYEQYF
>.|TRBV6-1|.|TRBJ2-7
TGTGCCAGCGGGACACCGAGGACCTACGAGCAGTACTTC
CASGTPRTYEQYF
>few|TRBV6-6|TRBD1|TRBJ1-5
TGTGCCAGCAGTTACCAGGGGGCCAGCAATCAGCCCCAGCATTTT
CASSYQGASNQPQHF
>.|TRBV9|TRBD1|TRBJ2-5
TGTGCCAGCAGCGTGGGGACAGGGGATCAAGAGACCCAGTACTTC
CASSVGTGDQETQYF
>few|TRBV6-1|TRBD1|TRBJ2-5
TGTGCCAGCAGTTTCCACAGGGGGCTCGGGGAGACCCAGTACTTC
CASSFHRGLGETQYF
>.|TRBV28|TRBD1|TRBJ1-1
TGTGCCAGCAGAGGGAACCCGACAGGGGCCACTGAAGCTTTCTTT
CASRGNPTGATEAFF
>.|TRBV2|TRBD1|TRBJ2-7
TGTGCCAGCAGGGGGACAGGGGCCTACGAGCAGTACTTC
CASRGTGAYEQYF
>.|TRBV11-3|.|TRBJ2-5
TGTGCCAGCAGCTTAGTTGGGGGGGAGACCCAGTACTTC
CASSLVGGETQYF
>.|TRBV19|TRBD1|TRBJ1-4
TGTGCCAGTAGTACAAGGGGGACAGGGGCGCTGTTTTTT
CASSTRGTGALFF